This T cell receptor beta chain was identified in a study of cytomegalovirus exposure and HLA in healthy donors. Study-level points and caveats: For most TCR beta V segments, an earlier analysis put the productive rate at about 90% or about 30% of the time. Among TCR sequences, most were rare, though some public TCRs appeared in many donors. In a later analysis, HLA-associated TCR beta chains were more clonally expanded than equally common others.

Amplification used 60 Vbeta primers and 13 Jbeta primers. TCRdb's copy holds only in-frame clones and misses some; the assay was immunoSEQ multiplex PCR. This table has some 200,000 clones, under 85% appearing once. In regard to this clone: The antigen is undetermined.

The sequenced sample consisted of PBMCs. The receptor was derived from a female donor in good health and CMV-seronegative.

The CDR3, as DNA: TGTGCCAGCAGCGCCCGGGACAGGGGTTCTCATGGCTACACCTTC. Its protein product is CASSARDRGSHGYTF. The gene calls are TRBV2 and TRBJ1-2; 10 bases are shared with TRBD1. From germline, CDR1 is SNHLY and CDR2 FYNNEI. The CDR3 extends over 15 amino acids. The trim removed 6 bases at V and 6 bases at J, leaving 10 bases unmatched. The whole variable domain, remainder taken from reference TRBV2 and TRBJ1-2, is EPEVTQTPSHQVTQMGQEVILRCVPISNHLYFYWYRQILGQKVEFLVSFYNNEISEKSEIFDDQFSVERPDGSNFTLKIRSTKLEDSAMYFCASSARDRGSHGYTFGSGTRLTVV.